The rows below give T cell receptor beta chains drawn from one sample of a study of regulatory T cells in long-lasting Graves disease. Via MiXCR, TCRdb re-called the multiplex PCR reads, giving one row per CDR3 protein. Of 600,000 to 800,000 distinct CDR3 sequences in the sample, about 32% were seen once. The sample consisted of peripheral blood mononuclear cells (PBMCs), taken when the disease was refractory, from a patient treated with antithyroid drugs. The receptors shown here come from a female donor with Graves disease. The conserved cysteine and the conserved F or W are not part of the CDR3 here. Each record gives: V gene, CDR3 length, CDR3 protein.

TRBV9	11	ASSFGGQYEQY
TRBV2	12	ASQRGAELYEQY
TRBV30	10	AWSRQNTEAF
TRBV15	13	ATSRDNPSRVEAF
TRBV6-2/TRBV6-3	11	ASSERGITEAF
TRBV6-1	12	ASSARTGPTEAF
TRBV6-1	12	ASTRSADNYGYT
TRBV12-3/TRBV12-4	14	ASSPRTGYSNQPQH
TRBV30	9	AWTPGGGYT
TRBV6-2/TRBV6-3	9	ASRSLYGYT
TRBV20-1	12	SASRRTENQPQH
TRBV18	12	ASSPYGGADTIY
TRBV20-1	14	SALVSFGGGRNIQY
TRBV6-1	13	ASREPGGASTEAF
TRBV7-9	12	ASSPTTANTEAF
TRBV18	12	ASSPRQESKDYT
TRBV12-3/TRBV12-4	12	ASSLGQGGQPQH
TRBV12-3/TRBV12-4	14	ASSLRTGGTNTEAF
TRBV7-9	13	ASSPTGGSGYEQY
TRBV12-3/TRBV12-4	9	ASSFMDIQY
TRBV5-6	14	ASSLWGDTNTGELF
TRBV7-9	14	ASSKPDRANSYEQY
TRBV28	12	ASKTQGARHEQY
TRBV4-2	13	ASSQDYQRDSPLH
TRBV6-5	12	ASSSSGRGNEQF
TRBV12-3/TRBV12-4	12	ASSFLGYTGELF
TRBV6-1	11	ASRDAGSQPQH
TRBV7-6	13	ASSPRLAGVGEQY
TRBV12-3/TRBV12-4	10	ASNWGGETQY
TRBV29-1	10	SVLSAGTEAF
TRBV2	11	ASTLSWGSEAF
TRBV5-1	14	ASSLGGGQGNTEAF
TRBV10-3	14	AISVRREGAQGEQY
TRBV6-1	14	ASSEGTGAGANVLT
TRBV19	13	ASSIDLQINTEAF
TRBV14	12	ASSPMGGPTEAF
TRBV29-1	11	SVGTSGVYEQY
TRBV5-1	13	ASSLRGQGDTEAF
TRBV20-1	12	SARLAGNTGELF
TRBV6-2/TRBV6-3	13	ASLQGVESYNEQF
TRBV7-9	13	ASSLALGSKETQY
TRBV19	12	ASSRSGRNHGYT
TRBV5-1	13	ASSRGGDSNYEQY
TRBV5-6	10	ASSAGHYGYT
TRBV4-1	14	ASSQVGSPGDQPQH
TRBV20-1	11	SAETGRTDTQY
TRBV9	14	ASSVGGTGLFYGYT
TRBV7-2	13	ASSLVAAQGGGYT
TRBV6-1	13	ASSEEGTNTGELF
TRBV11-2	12	ASSFLAGVYEQY
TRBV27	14	ASSGLRDTSLYEQY
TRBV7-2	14	ASSLSGGSGIYEQY
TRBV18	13	ASSPPTGGYYGYT
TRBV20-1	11	SARSAGSTEAF
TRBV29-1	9	SVWDGYGYT
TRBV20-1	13	SAQTGGTSNQPQH
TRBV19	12	ASNNDMSNQPQH